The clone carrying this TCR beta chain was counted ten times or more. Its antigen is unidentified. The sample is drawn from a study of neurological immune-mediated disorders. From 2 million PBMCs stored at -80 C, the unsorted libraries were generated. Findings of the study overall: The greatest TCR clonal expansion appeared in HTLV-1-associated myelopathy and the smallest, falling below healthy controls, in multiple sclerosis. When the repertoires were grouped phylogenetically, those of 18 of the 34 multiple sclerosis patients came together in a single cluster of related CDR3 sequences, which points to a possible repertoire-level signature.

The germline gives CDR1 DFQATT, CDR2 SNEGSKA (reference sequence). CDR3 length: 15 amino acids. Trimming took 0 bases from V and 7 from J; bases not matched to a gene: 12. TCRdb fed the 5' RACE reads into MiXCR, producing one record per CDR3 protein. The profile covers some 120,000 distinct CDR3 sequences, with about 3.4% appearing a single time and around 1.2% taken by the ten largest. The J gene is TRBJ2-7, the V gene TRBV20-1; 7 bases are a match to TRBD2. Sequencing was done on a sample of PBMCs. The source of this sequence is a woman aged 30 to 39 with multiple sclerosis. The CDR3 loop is CSARDKQRGTREQYF. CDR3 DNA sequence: TGCAGTGCTAGAGATAAACAGCGGGGCACCCGAGAGCAGTACTTC.